Listed below are T cell receptor beta chains from one sample, sequenced in a study of identical twins. TCRdb reprocessed the 5' RACE reads via MiXCR and lists one record per CDR3 protein. This sample has more than 1.5 million distinct CDR3 sequences; under 35% occur once, and the top ten carry around 0.25%. The sample consisted of cord blood. These receptors came from a newborn girl in good health. Each CDR3 is given with its conserved first and last residue. The D gene is left open where the match is weak. Some rows mark clone size as missing; the rest say once, few, many or name a class of expanded clone.

abundance: once
d_gene: .
v_gene: TRBV29-1
j_gene: TRBJ2-7
CDR3aa: CSVEDLADNEQYF
CDR3nt: TGCAGCGTTGAAGATCTTGCCGACAATGAGCAGTACTTC

abundance: .
d_gene: .
v_gene: TRBV12-3/TRBV12-4
j_gene: TRBJ2-7
CDR3aa: CASSFRVYQGGAYEQYF
CDR3nt: TGTGCCAGCAGTTTTCGTGTATATCAGGGGGGGGCCTACGAGCAGTACTTC

abundance: .
d_gene: TRBD2
v_gene: TRBV4-2
j_gene: TRBJ2-4
CDR3aa: CASSLASGSTENIQYF
CDR3nt: TGTGCCAGCAGCCTGGCTAGCGGGAGTACGGAAAACATTCAGTACTTC

abundance: few
d_gene: .
v_gene: TRBV21-1
j_gene: TRBJ1-2
CDR3aa: CASSKKGTSYGYTF
CDR3nt: TGTGCCAGCAGCAAAAAAGGGACGTCGTATGGCTACACCTTC

abundance: .
d_gene: .
v_gene: TRBV20-1
j_gene: TRBJ2-7
CDR3aa: CSGTSSYEQYF
CDR3nt: TGCAGTGGTACGAGCTCCTACGAGCAGTACTTC

abundance: .
d_gene: .
v_gene: TRBV6-6
j_gene: TRBJ1-6
CDR3aa: CASSYTGSSYNSPLHF
CDR3nt: TGTGCCAGCAGTTATACAGGGAGCTCCTATAATTCACCCCTCCACTTT

abundance: .
d_gene: TRBD2
v_gene: TRBV29-1
j_gene: TRBJ2-1
CDR3aa: CSVASPSGSSYNEQFF
CDR3nt: TGCAGCGTCGCGTCCCCTAGCGGAAGCTCCTACAATGAGCAGTTCTTC

abundance: .
d_gene: .
v_gene: TRBV28
j_gene: TRBJ1-6
CDR3aa: CASSFGAPLHF
CDR3nt: TGTGCCAGCAGTTTTGGGGCACCCCTCCACTTT

abundance: few
d_gene: TRBD1
v_gene: TRBV29-1
j_gene: TRBJ2-7
CDR3aa: CSVGGQGAAYEQYF
CDR3nt: TGCAGCGTCGGCGGACAGGGGGCTGCCTACGAGCAGTACTTC

abundance: many
d_gene: TRBD1
v_gene: TRBV20-1
j_gene: TRBJ1-6
CDR3aa: CSATGGNSPLHF
CDR3nt: TGCAGTGCTACAGGGGGCAATTCACCCCTCCACTTT

abundance: .
d_gene: TRBD1
v_gene: TRBV7-9
j_gene: TRBJ1-1
CDR3aa: CASSLGGPTGGTEAFF
CDR3nt: TGTGCCAGCAGCTTAGGGGGGCCCACAGGGGGCACTGAAGCTTTCTTT

abundance: few
d_gene: TRBD1
v_gene: TRBV24-1
j_gene: TRBJ1-2
CDR3aa: CATSDQGARGYTF
CDR3nt: TGTGCCACCAGTGATCAGGGGGCGAGGGGCTACACCTTC

abundance: .
d_gene: TRBD2
v_gene: TRBV4-1
j_gene: TRBJ2-1
CDR3aa: CASSQDWTRNFYNEQFF
CDR3nt: TGCGCCAGCAGCCAAGACTGGACTAGAAACTTTTACAATGAGCAGTTCTTC

abundance: few
d_gene: TRBD1
v_gene: TRBV20-1
j_gene: TRBJ2-3
CDR3aa: CSARGFRGLDTQYF
CDR3nt: TGCAGTGCTAGGGGCTTCAGGGGGTTAGATACGCAGTATTTT

abundance: .
d_gene: TRBD2
v_gene: TRBV19
j_gene: TRBJ2-1
CDR3aa: CASRSSGIGEQFF
CDR3nt: TGTGCCAGTAGATCTAGCGGGATCGGTGAGCAGTTCTTC

abundance: few
d_gene: TRBD2
v_gene: TRBV20-1
j_gene: TRBJ2-1
CDR3aa: CSARPLLAGRDEQFF
CDR3nt: TGCAGTGCTAGGCCCCTACTAGCGGGGAGGGATGAGCAGTTCTTC

abundance: few
d_gene: .
v_gene: TRBV6-1
j_gene: TRBJ2-2
CDR3aa: CAGAIGWTPLNTGELFF
CDR3nt: TGTGCCGGCGCCATCGGATGGACTCCACTTAACACCGGGGAGCTGTTTTTT

abundance: .
d_gene: .
v_gene: TRBV29-1
j_gene: TRBJ1-2
CDR3aa: CSVDRNCGYTF
CDR3nt: TGCAGCGTTGACAGAAACTGTGGCTACACCTTC

abundance: many
d_gene: TRBD1
v_gene: TRBV29-1
j_gene: TRBJ1-2
CDR3aa: CSVERGQGNYGYTF
CDR3nt: TGCAGCGTTGAAAGGGGACAGGGGAACTATGGCTACACCTTC

abundance: few
d_gene: .
v_gene: TRBV20-1
j_gene: TRBJ2-7
CDR3aa: CSARGTVYNEQYF
CDR3nt: TGCAGTGCTAGAGGGACGGTCTACAATGAGCAGTACTTC

abundance: .
d_gene: .
v_gene: TRBV5-1
j_gene: TRBJ2-1
CDR3aa: CANSLAGDYNEQFF
CDR3nt: TGCGCCAACAGCTTGGCCGGGGACTACAATGAGCAGTTCTTC

abundance: few
d_gene: .
v_gene: TRBV25-1
j_gene: TRBJ1-1
CDR3aa: CASSETGISTEAFF
CDR3nt: TGTGCCAGCAGTGAGACAGGTATTAGCACTGAAGCTTTCTTT

abundance: .
d_gene: TRBD2
v_gene: TRBV28
j_gene: TRBJ2-7
CDR3aa: CASSGLAGENNEQYF
CDR3nt: TGTGCCAGCAGTGGACTAGCGGGAGAAAACAATGAGCAGTACTTC

abundance: .
d_gene: TRBD1
v_gene: TRBV27
j_gene: TRBJ2-3
CDR3aa: CASSSGQGRTDTRYF
CDR3nt: TGTGCCAGCAGTTCGGGACAGGGTCGGACAGATACGCGGTATTTT

abundance: .
d_gene: .
v_gene: TRBV20-1
j_gene: TRBJ2-1
CDR3aa: CSATNAGSSYNEQFF
CDR3nt: TGCAGTGCTACAAATGCAGGTTCCTCCTACAATGAGCAGTTCTTC

abundance: .
d_gene: TRBD2
v_gene: TRBV25-1
j_gene: TRBJ2-5
CDR3aa: CASSESSGRYNEQYF
CDR3nt: TGTGCCAGCAGTGAATCTAGCGGGAGGTACAATGAGCAGTACTTC

abundance: few
d_gene: .
v_gene: TRBV20-1
j_gene: TRBJ2-1
CDR3aa: CSAGLLSYNEQFF
CDR3nt: TGCAGTGCTGGACTACTTTCCTACAATGAGCAGTTCTTC

abundance: .
d_gene: TRBD2
v_gene: TRBV7-2
j_gene: TRBJ2-7
CDR3aa: CASSLKKVAGGPEEQYF
CDR3nt: TGTGCCAGCAGCTTAAAGAAGGTAGCGGGAGGGCCGGAAGAGCAGTACTTC

abundance: .
d_gene: TRBD2
v_gene: TRBV11-2
j_gene: TRBJ2-3
CDR3aa: CATLRLAGGQNTQYF
CDR3nt: TGTGCCACCCTCCGACTAGCGGGGGGGCAAAATACGCAGTATTTT

abundance: .
d_gene: TRBD2
v_gene: TRBV5-6
j_gene: TRBJ2-7
CDR3aa: CASSDGTSSYEQYF
CDR3nt: TGTGCCAGCAGCGACGGGACTAGCTCCTACGAGCAGTACTTC

abundance: few
d_gene: .
v_gene: TRBV29-1
j_gene: TRBJ2-3
CDR3aa: CSGGRRDTQYF
CDR3nt: TGCAGCGGTGGGCGTCGTGATACGCAGTATTTT

abundance: few
d_gene: .
v_gene: TRBV27
j_gene: TRBJ2-5
CDR3aa: CASSLWDKETQYF
CDR3nt: TGTGCCAGCAGTTTATGGGACAAAGAGACCCAGTACTTC

abundance: few
d_gene: TRBD1
v_gene: TRBV4-2
j_gene: TRBJ2-5
CDR3aa: CASSSHGQGAETQYF
CDR3nt: TGTGCCAGCAGCTCCCACGGACAGGGGGCAGAGACCCAGTACTTC

abundance: .
d_gene: TRBD2
v_gene: TRBV13
j_gene: TRBJ2-3
CDR3aa: CASRHLAGRTDTQYF
CDR3nt: TGTGCCAGCAGGCATCTAGCGGGGCGCACAGATACGCAGTATTTT

abundance: few
d_gene: .
v_gene: TRBV20-1
j_gene: TRBJ2-7
CDR3aa: CSARDYIGSPYGQYF
CDR3nt: TGCAGTGCTAGAGATTATATCGGCAGCCCCTACGGGCAGTACTTC

abundance: .
d_gene: TRBD1
v_gene: TRBV2
j_gene: TRBJ1-1
CDR3aa: CASRSDRDAEAFF
CDR3nt: TGTGCCAGCAGAAGCGACAGGGATGCTGAAGCTTTCTTT

abundance: .
d_gene: .
v_gene: TRBV15
j_gene: TRBJ1-5
CDR3aa: CATSRGRVGQPQHF
CDR3nt: TGTGCCACCAGCAGGGGGCGAGTTGGTCAGCCCCAGCATTTT

abundance: .
d_gene: .
v_gene: TRBV14
j_gene: TRBJ2-2
CDR3aa: CASREFGNTGELFF
CDR3nt: TGTGCCAGCAGGGAGTTCGGGAACACCGGGGAGCTGTTTTTT

abundance: .
d_gene: .
v_gene: TRBV21-1
j_gene: TRBJ1-2
CDR3aa: CASSESFFYGYTF
CDR3nt: TGTGCCAGCAGCGAGAGTTTTTTCTATGGCTACACCTTC

abundance: .
d_gene: .
v_gene: TRBV3-1
j_gene: TRBJ2-7
CDR3aa: CASSQEKGISSYNEQYF
CDR3nt: TGTGCCAGCAGCCAAGAAAAGGGTATCAGCTCCTACAATGAGCAGTACTTC

abundance: few
d_gene: TRBD1
v_gene: TRBV27
j_gene: TRBJ1-1
CDR3aa: CASSDKDRVNTEAFF
CDR3nt: TGTGCCAGCAGTGACAAGGACAGGGTGAACACTGAAGCTTTCTTT

abundance: .
d_gene: .
v_gene: TRBV25-1
j_gene: TRBJ2-7
CDR3aa: CASGTSEQYF
CDR3nt: TGTGCCAGCGGGACTTCCGAGCAGTACTTC

abundance: .
d_gene: TRBD1
v_gene: TRBV28
j_gene: TRBJ1-1
CDR3aa: CASSLSQGARNTEAFF
CDR3nt: TGTGCCAGCAGTTTAAGCCAGGGGGCTAGGAACACTGAAGCTTTCTTT

abundance: .
d_gene: TRBD2
v_gene: TRBV20-1
j_gene: TRBJ2-5
CDR3aa: CSAREVRRLAGEQYF
CDR3nt: TGCAGTGCTAGAGAGGTCCGGAGACTAGCGGGTGAGCAGTACTTC

abundance: .
d_gene: TRBD2
v_gene: TRBV24-1
j_gene: TRBJ2-3
CDR3aa: CATSGLAGPDTQYF
CDR3nt: TGTGCCACCTCTGGACTAGCGGGACCAGATACGCAGTATTTT

abundance: .
d_gene: .
v_gene: TRBV28
j_gene: TRBJ2-6
CDR3aa: CASSLDLSGANVLTF
CDR3nt: TGTGCCAGCAGTTTGGATCTCTCTGGGGCCAACGTCCTGACTTTC

abundance: few
d_gene: .
v_gene: TRBV20-1
j_gene: TRBJ1-6
CDR3aa: CSATESEARYSPLHF
CDR3nt: TGCAGTGCTACGGAGAGTGAGGCACGATATTCACCCCTCCACTTT

abundance: many
d_gene: TRBD1
v_gene: TRBV7-9
j_gene: TRBJ1-1
CDR3aa: CASSPGQYTEAFF
CDR3nt: TGTGCCAGCAGCCCGGGACAGTACACTGAAGCTTTCTTT

abundance: few
d_gene: TRBD2
v_gene: TRBV4-2
j_gene: TRBJ2-2
CDR3aa: CASSQDSGRAGELFF
CDR3nt: TGTGCCAGCAGCCAAGATAGCGGGAGGGCCGGGGAGCTGTTTTTT

abundance: many
d_gene: .
v_gene: TRBV2
j_gene: TRBJ1-2
CDR3aa: CASTTVPANYGYTF
CDR3nt: TGTGCCAGCACGACAGTGCCTGCTAACTATGGCTACACCTTC

abundance: .
d_gene: .
v_gene: TRBV29-1
j_gene: TRBJ2-1
CDR3aa: CSVEGGDSLYNEQFF
CDR3nt: TGCAGCGTTGAGGGGGGGGACAGTTTATACAATGAGCAGTTCTTC

abundance: .
d_gene: TRBD1
v_gene: TRBV20-1
j_gene: TRBJ2-7
CDR3aa: CSARTSQGVSYEQYF
CDR3nt: TGCAGTGCTAGAACTTCCCAGGGGGTGTCCTACGAGCAGTACTTC

abundance: .
d_gene: .
v_gene: TRBV29-1
j_gene: TRBJ1-1
CDR3aa: CSVEGLRASEAFF
CDR3nt: TGCAGCGTTGAAGGGTTACGGGCATCTGAAGCTTTCTTT

abundance: many
d_gene: .
v_gene: TRBV10-3
j_gene: TRBJ2-3
CDR3aa: CAIRSQGATSTDTQYF
CDR3nt: TGTGCCATCAGGTCCCAAGGGGCGACTAGCACAGATACGCAGTATTTT